The next 22 T cell receptor beta chains were all read from a single sample in a study of CD8+CD57+ T cells in acquired aplastic anemia. The use of genomic DNA as template underpinned the TCR beta VDJ and CDR3 profiling. A single record per CDR3 protein comes from TCRdb applying MiXCR to the reads. The sample lists under 200,000 distinct CDR3 sequences, roughly 50% seen once, with about 30% in the top ten. Sequenced patients had shown CD8+CD57+ cell expansion by flow cytometry. Sequencing was carried out using sorted CD4+, CD8+, or CD8+CD57+ T cells (not recorded which) from PBMCs. These receptors were obtained from a human donor with aplastic anemia.

The rearrangement links TRBV7-9 to TRBJ1-2; D is unclear. Germline V gene sequence: CDR1 SEHNR, CDR2 FQNEAQ (reference sequence). Trimming shortened V by 3 bases and J by 0 bases, and 14 bases separated the two germline ends. The CDR3 has 16 residues. CDR3 DNA: TGTGCCAGCAGCTTTTCGATTTTCGGGGCTAACTATGGCTACACCTTC. Encoded protein: CASSFSIFGANYGYTF.

This clonotype was recorded at least ten times. This sequence joins TRBV6-5 and TRBJ2-7; no clear D gene. Looked up from germline, CDR1 is MNHEY and CDR2 is SVGAGI. The CDR3 sequence is 12 residues long. V dropped 5 bases and J dropped 8 bases, with 13 bases sitting between them. The CDR3, as DNA: TGTGCCAGCAGTACCTTCCCTCTTAAGCAGTACTTC. Translation: CASSTFPLKQYF.

This clonotype was seen repeatedly, ten times or more. The chain couples TRBV4-1 to TRBJ2-5; 7 bases align to TRBD2. This CDR3 region has 19 residues. Trimming removed 0 bases from V and 3 bases from J; junction bases left unmatched: 16. In germline, CDR1 is MGHRA, CDR2 YSYEKL. CDR3 residues: CASSQDPTSADWVEETQYF. The DNA for the CDR3 is TGCGCCAGCAGCCAAGATCCTACTAGCGCCGACTGGGTGGAAGAGACCCAGTACTTC.

The genes are TRBV25-1 and TRBJ2-5; the D gene is possibly TRBD1 (6 bases). Germline V gives CDR1 MGHDK, CDR2 SYGVNS. V was pared by 8 bases and J by 5 bases, with 21 bases between. The CDR3 runs to 15 residues. The CDR3 DNA is TGTGCCAGCCGTTACCTTAGAAAACAGGGCGAGACCCAGTACTTC. Its translation: CASRYLRKQGETQYF.

This sequence joins TRBV20-1 and TRBJ2-5; 8 nucleotides agree with TRBD2. The J call may be faulty, since TRBJ2-1 better matches the DNA end. The CDR3 is 12 amino acids. Germline loops: CDR1 DFQATT, CDR2 SNEGSKA (reference sequence). The CDR3 loop reads CSASGGGHEQFF. The CDR3 nucleotides read TGCAGTGCTAGCGGCGGGGGGCATGAGCAGTTCTTC.

The table lists this clonotype with many counts. The chain employs TRBV6-1 and TRBJ1-1; D perhaps matches TRBD1 (5 bases). From germline, CDR1 is MNHNS and CDR2 SASEGT. CDR3 length: 13 amino acids. Trimming pared 8 bases from V and 3 bases from J, leaving 13 bases between. DNA of the CDR3: TGTGCCAGCGTTGGGGACCCCCACACTGAAGCTTTCTTT. It yields the protein CASVGDPHTEAFF.

The chain links TRBV20-1 to TRBJ2-1; 12 bases match TRBD2. In germline, CDR1 is DFQATT, CDR2 SNEGSKA (reference sequence). CDR3 length: 14 residues. V lost 2 bases to trimming and J lost 8 bases; unmatched junction nucleotides: 4. The CDR3 here is CSARSSGRAHEQFF. Written as DNA, the CDR3 is TGCAGTGCTAGATCTAGCGGGAGGGCACATGAGCAGTTCTTC.

This clonotype showed up just a few times. The rearrangement links TRBV7-3 to TRBJ1-6, with a weak D call TRBD1 (6 bases). V was shortened by 2 bases and J by 7 bases, with 12 bases between the two germline ends. The CDR3 sequence is 15 residues long. Germline assignment: CDR1 SGHTA and CDR2 FQGTGA. In DNA, the CDR3 is TGTGCCAGCAGCTTAGCCGACAGGCCAAATTCACCCCTCCACTTT. Its protein is CASSLADRPNSPLHF.

The chain uses TRBV30 and TRBJ2-1; 7 positions agree with TRBD2. Germline V gene data show CDR1 as GTSNPN and CDR2 as SVGIG (reference sequence). CDR3 length: 13 residues. Losses at the gene ends were 7 bases for V and 3 bases for J; bases not matched to a gene: 6. The CDR3 sequence is CASTSDLYNEQFF. In DNA form, the CDR3 reads TGTGCCTCAACTAGCGACCTCTACAATGAGCAGTTCTTC.

This rearrangement joins TRBV20-1 to TRBJ1-1; D gene uncertain. This CDR3 is 14 amino acids long. Looked up from germline, CDR1 is DFQATT and CDR2 is SNEGSKA (reference sequence). V shed 3 bases and J shed 4 bases, with 15 bases lying between them. This chain's CDR3 is CSASFPGSSTEAFF. CDR3 in DNA: TGCAGTGCTAGTTTCCCGGGCTCGTCCACTGAAGCTTTCTTT.

This clonotype was recorded at least ten times. The J gene is TRBJ2-5, the V gene TRBV27, with D hard to call. With 6 bases removed from V and 2 bases from J, the gap between germline ends came to 10 bases. Germline-derived CDR1 and CDR2 are MNHEY and SMNVEV (reference sequence). The CDR3 has 13 residues. In DNA form, the CDR3 reads TGTGCCAGCAGCGAGACAACGCAAGAGACCCAGTACTTC. Translating it yields CASSETTQETQYF.

V and J are TRBV10-3 and TRBJ2-7, with TRBD1 matching over 8 bases. The CDR3 has 13 residues. Trimming at V came to 6 bases and at J to 3 bases, leaving 4 bases not matched to a gene. Germline values: CDR1 ENHRY, CDR2 SYGVKD. The CDR3 is CAIRLGTGYEQYF. The CDR3 DNA reads as TGTGCCATCAGGCTTGGGACAGGCTACGAGCAGTACTTC.

The V gene is TRBV9, the J gene TRBJ2-7, with D unclear. Germline CDR1 is SGDLS and CDR2 is YYNGEE. CDR3 length: 13 amino acids. V was shortened by 5 bases and J by 2 bases, with 11 bases between the two germline ends. The CDR3 is CASSARYTYEQYF. The CDR3 DNA is TGTGCCAGCAGTGCGCGATATACCTACGAGCAGTACTTC.

This clonotype has ten or more counts. V gene TRBV10-2 combines with J gene TRBJ1-5; D is unresolved. V lost 6 bases to trimming and J lost 3 bases, with 12 bases between them. Germline CDR1 WSHSY, CDR2 SAAADI. The CDR3 length is 14 residues. The CDR3 loop is CASRQVTYNQPQHF. CDR3 sequence (DNA): TGCGCCAGCAGGCAGGTCACCTACAATCAGCCCCAGCATTTT.

This clonotype was picked up many times. The J gene is TRBJ2-3, the V gene TRBV3-1; D is perhaps TRBD2 (5 bases). The CDR3 has 13 amino acids. Germline-derived CDR1 and CDR2 are LGHDT and YNNKEL (reference sequence). Trimming removed 0 bases at V and 4 bases at J, with 5 bases between. CDR3 protein: CASSQEGADTQYF. The CDR3, as DNA: TGTGCCAGCAGCCAAGAGGGAGCAGATACGCAGTATTTT.

The genes are TRBV19 and TRBJ2-5; D is undetermined. The length of the CDR3 is 13 residues. Trimming removed 11 bases at V and 3 bases at J, with 16 bases between. Germline V gene lookup returns CDR1 LNHDA and CDR2 SQIVND (reference sequence). The CDR3 DNA sequence: TGTGCCTGGAGTGTCGGGCGGAAAGAGACCCAGTACTTC. It translates to CAWSVGRKETQYF. The variable domain in full, completed from reference TRBV19 and TRBJ2-5, reads DGGITQSPKYLFRKEGQNVTLSCEQNLNHDAMYWYRQDPGQGLRLIYYSQIVNDFQKGDIAEGYSVSREKKESFPLTVTSAQKNPTAFYLCAWSVGRKETQYFGPGTRLLVL.

The chain links TRBV7-8 to TRBJ2-3; 14 bases fit TRBD2. V gave up 5 bases and J gave up 4 bases; unmatched junction bases: 5. The CDR3 is 16 amino acids. In germline, CDR1 is SGHVS, CDR2 FQNEAQ. The CDR3 here is CASSIRTSGGPDTQYF. The CDR3 nucleotides are TGTGCCAGCAGCATCAGGACTAGCGGGGGGCCAGATACGCAGTATTTT.

V is TRBV12-3 or TRBV12-4 and J is TRBJ1-6; D uncertain. V lost 4 bases to trimming and J lost 9 bases, with 10 bases between them. The CDR3 consists of 13 residues. The CDR3 reads CASSSLPVSPLHF. The CDR3 DNA is TGTGCCAGCAGTTCCCTTCCGGTTTCACCCCTCCACTTT.

J is TRBJ1-1 and V is TRBV10-3; no firm D call. In germline, CDR1 is ENHRY, CDR2 SYGVKD. The CDR3 length is 13 residues. V was trimmed by 6 bases and J by 6 bases, leaving 14 bases between them. The CDR3 is CAIRDSLVAEAFF. The CDR3 DNA reads as TGTGCCATCAGGGACTCCTTGGTGGCTGAAGCTTTCTTT.

This sequence joins TRBV10-3 and TRBJ2-1, with D perhaps given as TRBD1 or TRBD2 (5 bases each). CDR1 and CDR2 from the germline V gene are ENHRY and SYGVKD. V lost 5 bases to trimming and J lost 0 bases, with 8 bases between them. The CDR3 loop spans 14 amino acids. The CDR3 loop is CAISPGPSYNEQFF. CDR3 coding DNA: TGTGCCATCAGTCCGGGACCCTCCTACAATGAGCAGTTCTTC.

This clonotype was detected ten times or more. The rearrangement links TRBV7-9 to TRBJ1-2, with unresolved D. From germline, CDR1 is SEHNR and CDR2 FQNEAQ (reference sequence). The CDR3 sequence is 11 residues long. Trimming stripped 6 bases from V and 3 bases from J, with 5 bases between. The CDR3 sequence is CASSPDYGYTF. The CDR3 DNA is TGTGCCAGCAGTCCGGACTATGGCTACACCTTC.

This clonotype was seen once. The V and J genes are TRBV7-2 and TRBJ2-7; 7 positions agree with TRBD2. CDR1 SGHTA and CDR2 FQGNSA come from the germline V gene. J gave up 4 bases and V 5 bases, and 8 bases lay outside the gene matches. This CDR3 has 14 residues. CDR3 nucleotide sequence: TGTGCCAGCAGCCCTGGACTAGAGATTTACGAGCAGTACTTC. Translating gives CASSPGLEIYEQYF.